These 20 T cell receptor beta chains share one sample of origin, sequenced in a study of blood T cell repertoires in COVID-19. The data were produced by immunoSEQ multiplex PCR, yet TCRdb's version contains in-frame clones alone and is incomplete. The sample lists 150,000 or so clones; roughly nine tenths were seen once. What was sequenced was peripheral blood. The source of these receptors is a human donor in a cohort sampled during active COVID-19.

This clone showed up just a few times. The CDR3 DNA reads TGTGCCAGCACAGGGAATGAAAAACTGTTTTTT. Residues: CASTGNEKLFF. The chain uses TRBV28 and TRBJ1-4; maybe TRBD1 (5 bases). There are 11 residues in the CDR3. Germline V gives CDR1 MDHEN, CDR2 SYDVKM. V lost 7 bases to trimming and J lost 5 bases, with 5 bases between them. Drawing the rest from reference TRBV28 and TRBJ1-4, the complete variable domain is DVKVTQSSRYLVKRTGEKVFLECVQDMDHENMFWYRQDPGLGLRLIYFSYDVKMKEKGDIPEGYSVSREKKERFSLILESASTNQTSMYLCASTGNEKLFFGSGTQLSVL.

The V gene is TRBV4-1, the J gene TRBJ2-3; 9 bases match TRBD2. The V segment lost 0 bases and the J segment 6 bases; nucleotides outside the gene matches: 10. CDR1 and CDR2 from the germline V gene are MGHRA and YSYEKL. This CDR3 comprises 17 residues. The CDR3 here is CASSQEYGLAGRDTQYF. CDR3 coding DNA: TGCGCCAGCAGCCAAGAGTACGGTCTAGCGGGAAGGGATACGCAGTATTTT.

This CDR3 reads CASSHRVGTEAFF. CDR3 nucleotides: TGCGCCAGCAGCCACAGGGTGGGCACTGAAGCTTTCTTT. The rearrangement uses TRBV4-1 and TRBJ1-1, with D tentatively TRBD1 (5 bases). V was clipped by 3 bases and J by 4 bases, with 9 bases between them. CDR1 and CDR2 (germline): MGHRA, YSYEKL. The length of the CDR3 is 13 residues.

The rearrangement joins TRBV27 to TRBJ1-3; maybe TRBD1 (6 bases). Germline CDR1 MNHEY, CDR2 SMNVEV (reference sequence). The CDR3 runs 14 residues. The V and J ends lost 4 bases and 4 bases respectively, with 11 bases between them. The CDR3 sequence: CASSSVDRGNTIYF. The CDR3 nucleotides are TGTGCCAGCAGTTCCGTAGACAGGGGAAACACCATATATTTT.

This rearrangement joins TRBV9 to TRBJ2-7; 10 nucleotides align to TRBD1. The junction had 9 bases not matched to a gene; V was cut back by 4 bases and J by 5 bases. Per germline, CDR1 SGDLS and CDR2 YYNGEE. The CDR3 loop spans 15 amino acids. CDR3 coding DNA: TGTGCCAGCAGCCCCCGGACAGGGGGGATCGACGAGCAGTACTTC. Protein sequence: CASSPRTGGIDEQYF.

The chain recombines TRBV19 with TRBJ2-7, with 7 bases matching TRBD1. Germline trimming cut 5 bases from V and 4 bases from J; bases unmatched to any gene: 11. The CDR3 is made up of 15 amino acids. Germline CDR1 is LNHDA and CDR2 is SQIVND (reference sequence). The CDR3 reads CASSPRGQPFYEQYF. The CDR3 DNA reads TGTGCCAGTAGTCCGAGGGGACAGCCTTTTTACGAGCAGTACTTC.

This sequence joins TRBV5-1 and TRBJ2-3; 12 nucleotides line up with TRBD2. From germline, CDR1 is SGHRS and CDR2 YFSETQ. With 0 bases clipped from V and 1 base from J, the junction kept 6 bases outside the gene matches. The CDR3 extends over 18 amino acids. The CDR3 sequence is CASSLARRLAGGTDTQYF. The CDR3 DNA reads TGCGCCAGCAGCTTGGCCCGCCGACTAGCGGGGGGCACAGATACGCAGTATTTT. Supplemented by reference TRBV5-1 and TRBJ2-3, the full variable domain reads KAGVTQTPRYLIKTRGQQVTLSCSPISGHRSVSWYQQTPGQGLQFLFEYFSETQRNKGNFPGRFSGRQFSNSRSEMNVSTLELGDSALYLCASSLARRLAGGTDTQYFGPGTRLTVL.

This chain joins TRBV6-1 and TRBJ2-4; D is perhaps TRBD1 (6 bases). The CDR3 is 12 residues long. V was clipped by 3 bases and J by 8 bases, with 8 bases between them. CDR1 and CDR2 (germline): MNHNS, SASEGT. CDR3 DNA: TGTGCCAGCAGTGAGACAGGATACATTCAGTACTTC. Translating it yields CASSETGYIQYF.

J is TRBJ2-7 and V is TRBV6-2 or TRBV6-3, with 9 bases identical to TRBD1. This CDR3 spans 17 amino acids. From germline, CDR1 is MNHEY and CDR2 SVGEGT. Trimming took 2 bases from V and 4 from J; bases not matched to a gene: 12. The CDR3 sequence is CASSYLGGQGMWYEQYF. The CDR3 DNA reads as TGTGCCAGCAGTTACCTGGGGGGACAGGGAATGTGGTACGAGCAGTACTTC.

V usage is TRBV9 and J usage is TRBJ2-1; 15 nucleotides line up with TRBD2. V dropped 3 bases and J dropped 9; count of bases not matched to a gene: 4. Germline V lookup: CDR1 SGDLS, CDR2 YYNGEE. CDR3 length: 15 residues. The chain's CDR3 is CASSAGLAGGGEQFF. For the CDR3, the DNA is TGTGCCAGCAGCGCGGGACTAGCGGGGGGTGGTGAGCAGTTCTTC.

The chain has TRBV5-1 and TRBJ1-2; TRBD1 might be the D (5 bases). Germline CDR1 is SGHRS and CDR2 is YFSETQ. CDR3 size: 14 residues. The V and J ends lost 0 bases and 8 bases respectively, with 14 bases between them. CDR3 sequence (DNA): TGCGCCAGCAGCTTGGCCGGAGGGGATAGAGGCTACACCTTC. Its translation: CASSLAGGDRGYTF. Combining the CDR3 with reference TRBV5-1 and TRBJ1-2 gives the whole variable domain KAGVTQTPRYLIKTRGQQVTLSCSPISGHRSVSWYQQTPGQGLQFLFEYFSETQRNKGNFPGRFSGRQFSNSRSEMNVSTLELGDSALYLCASSLAGGDRGYTFGSGTRLTVV.

The chain couples TRBV27 to TRBJ1-1; D unclear. The CDR3 sequence is 14 residues long. CDR1 and CDR2 from the germline V gene are MNHEY and SMNVEV (reference sequence). Trimming stripped 7 bases from V and 4 bases from J, with 16 bases between. CDR3 amino acids: CASTLNRVSTEAFF. DNA of the CDR3: TGTGCCAGCACTCTTAATCGGGTAAGCACTGAAGCTTTCTTT.

The chain carries TRBV15 and TRBJ2-1, with 8 bases aligning to TRBD2. The CDR3 sequence is 17 residues long. With V trimmed by 3 bases and J by 5 bases, 12 bases remained unmatched. CDR1 is LNHNV and CDR2 is YYDKDF in the germline V gene (reference sequence). The CDR3 DNA sequence: TGTGCCACCAGCAGGGCCCTCGCGGGGGGAGGCGACAATGAGCAGTTCTTC. Amino acids: CATSRALAGGGDNEQFF.

This clone is a singleton in its sample. The chain combines TRBV27 with TRBJ2-1; 7 nucleotides match TRBD2. V lost 2 bases to trimming and J lost 8 bases; unmatched junction nucleotides: 0. This CDR3 has 12 amino acids. Germline V gene lookup returns CDR1 MNHEY and CDR2 SMNVEV (reference sequence). This CDR3 is CASSLRGDEQFF. CDR3 in DNA: TGTGCCAGCAGTTTACGGGGGGATGAGCAGTTCTTC.

V is TRBV4-3 and J is TRBJ1-4, with TRBD1 matching over 10 bases. The CDR3 has 16 amino acids. V lost 5 bases, J lost 8 bases, and 11 bases stayed unmatched. From germline, CDR1 is LGHNA and CDR2 YSLEER. This chain's CDR3 is CASSKSGGQGGEKLFF. The CDR3 DNA follows: TGCGCCAGCAGCAAAAGTGGCGGACAGGGGGGCGAAAAACTGTTTTTT.

This rearrangement joins TRBV30 to TRBJ1-3, with 10 bases matching TRBD1. From germline, CDR1 is GTSNPN and CDR2 SVGIG (reference sequence). V dropped 5 bases and J dropped 2; count of bases not matched to a gene: 0. CDR3 length equals 13 residues. Written as DNA, the CDR3 is TGTGCCTGGGGGACAGGGGCTGGAAACACCATATATTTT. Amino acids: CAWGTGAGNTIYF.

The chain links TRBV5-6 to TRBJ2-7; the match to TRBD2 covers 7 bases. V shed 5 bases, J shed 4 bases, and the junction held 12 bases outside the gene matches. From germline, CDR1 is SGHDT and CDR2 YYEEEE. The CDR3 consists of 15 residues. The CDR3 loop reads CASRPRLAPSYEQYF. CDR3 coding DNA: TGTGCCAGCAGACCTAGACTAGCTCCTTCGTACGAGCAGTACTTC.

The chain couples TRBV2 to TRBJ1-4, with a possible D match to TRBD1 (6 bases). Germline V gives CDR1 SNHLY, CDR2 FYNNEI. Between the trimmed V and J ends, which lost 6 bases and 2 bases, there was a span of 10 bases. This CDR3 has 14 residues. The CDR3 DNA follows: TGTGCCAGCAGGCCCCAGGGGACTAATGAAAAACTGTTTTTT. The encoded protein is CASRPQGTNEKLFF.

V and J are TRBV4-1 and TRBJ1-4; 7 nucleotides line up with TRBD1. After removal of 0 bases from V and 5 bases from J, the junction contained 3 bases not matched to a gene. Germline V gene lookup returns CDR1 MGHRA and CDR2 YSYEKL. The CDR3 is 15 residues long. The CDR3 DNA follows: TGCGCCAGCAGCCAAGACGGGACAGTAAATGAAAAACTGTTTTTT. It encodes CASSQDGTVNEKLFF.

CDR3 DNA sequence: TGTGCCAGCAGTGTTGGGACAGGAGCCAATGAGCAGTTCTTC. Translating it yields CASSVGTGANEQFF. The rearrangement uses TRBV2 and TRBJ2-1; 8 bases agree with TRBD1. Germline V gives CDR1 SNHLY, CDR2 FYNNEI. V lost 4 bases, J lost 6 bases, and 5 bases stayed unmatched. This CDR3 has 14 amino acids.